This T cell receptor beta chain is from a study of blood T cell repertoires in COVID-19. Germline CDR1 is MGHDK and CDR2 is SYGVNS. The CDR3 runs 14 residues. The V and J ends lost 4 bases and 5 bases, in that order; junction bases with no gene match: 6. Clones were read by immunoSEQ multiplex PCR, and TCRdb kept only the in-frame ones, dropping some. The sample has about half a million clones, 89% seen once. The origin of this receptor is a young man with COVID-19, enrolled during active disease. Sequencing was performed on peripheral blood. This rearrangement joins TRBV25-1 to TRBJ1-1; 8 nucleotides agree with TRBD1. In DNA, the CDR3 is TGTGCCAGCAGTGGACAGGGGTATTGGACTGAAGCTTTCTTT. Translated, it gives CASSGQGYWTEAFF.